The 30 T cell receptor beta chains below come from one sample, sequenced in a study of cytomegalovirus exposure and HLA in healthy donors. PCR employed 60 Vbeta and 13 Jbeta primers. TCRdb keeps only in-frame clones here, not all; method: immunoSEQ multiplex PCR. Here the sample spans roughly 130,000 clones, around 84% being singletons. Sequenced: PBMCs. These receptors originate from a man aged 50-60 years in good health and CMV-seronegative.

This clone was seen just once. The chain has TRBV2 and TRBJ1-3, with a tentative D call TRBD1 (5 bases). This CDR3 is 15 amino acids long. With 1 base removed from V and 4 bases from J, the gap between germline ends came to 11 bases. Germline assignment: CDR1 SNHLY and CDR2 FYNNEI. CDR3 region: CASSEVQAAGNTIYF. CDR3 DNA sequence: TGTGCCAGCAGTGAAGTACAGGCGGCCGGAAACACCATATATTTT.

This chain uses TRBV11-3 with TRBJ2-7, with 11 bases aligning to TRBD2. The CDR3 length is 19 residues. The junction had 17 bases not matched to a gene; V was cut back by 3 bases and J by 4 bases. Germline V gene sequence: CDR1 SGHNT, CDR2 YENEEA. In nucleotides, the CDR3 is TGTGCCAGCAGCTTTTTCAGGACTAGCGGGCCAAACCTAGAGTACGAGCAGTACTTC. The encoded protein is CASSFFRTSGPNLEYEQYF.

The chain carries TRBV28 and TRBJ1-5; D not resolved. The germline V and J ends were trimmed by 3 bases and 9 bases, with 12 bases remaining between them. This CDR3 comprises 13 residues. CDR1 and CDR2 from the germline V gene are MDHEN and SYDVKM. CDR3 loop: CASSFRRNGPQHF. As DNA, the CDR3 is TGTGCCAGCAGTTTTAGGAGAAACGGGCCCCAGCATTTT.

Here the CDR3 DNA reads TGTGCCAGCAGCTTAGCAGGCGTCGGTCATTATGGCTACACCTTC. This codes for CASSLAGVGHYGYTF. V gene TRBV11-2 combines with J gene TRBJ1-2, with D uncertain. CDR1 SGHAT and CDR2 FQNNGV come from the germline V gene. The CDR3 loop spans 15 amino acids. V was pared by 1 base and J by 5 bases, with 14 bases between.

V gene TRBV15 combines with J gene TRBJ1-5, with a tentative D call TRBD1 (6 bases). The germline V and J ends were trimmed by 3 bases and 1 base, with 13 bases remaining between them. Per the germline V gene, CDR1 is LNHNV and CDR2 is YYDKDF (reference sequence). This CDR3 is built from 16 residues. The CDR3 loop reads CATSRDSLVSNQPQHF. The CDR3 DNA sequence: TGTGCCACCAGCAGGGACAGCCTCGTAAGCAATCAGCCCCAGCATTTT.

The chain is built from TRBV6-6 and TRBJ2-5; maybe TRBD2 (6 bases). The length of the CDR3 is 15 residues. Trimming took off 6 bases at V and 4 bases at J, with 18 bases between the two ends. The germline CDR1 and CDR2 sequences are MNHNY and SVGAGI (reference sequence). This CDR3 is CASSSPLGSVETQYF. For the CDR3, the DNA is TGTGCCAGCAGCTCTCCCCTCGGGAGCGTAGAGACCCAGTACTTC.

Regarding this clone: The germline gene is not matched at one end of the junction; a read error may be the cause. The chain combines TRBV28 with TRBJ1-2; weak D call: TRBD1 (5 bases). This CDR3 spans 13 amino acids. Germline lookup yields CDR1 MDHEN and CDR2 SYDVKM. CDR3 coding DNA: TGTGCCAGCAGTTTTGGGCAGGGTCATGGCTACGCCTTC. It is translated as CASSFGQGHGYAF.

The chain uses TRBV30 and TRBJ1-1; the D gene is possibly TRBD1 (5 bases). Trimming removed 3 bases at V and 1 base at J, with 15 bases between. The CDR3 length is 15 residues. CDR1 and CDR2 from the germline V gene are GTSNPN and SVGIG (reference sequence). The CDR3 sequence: CAWRGRYGGNTEAFF. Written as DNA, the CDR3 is TGTGCCTGGAGGGGGCGTTACGGGGGGAACACTGAAGCTTTCTTT.

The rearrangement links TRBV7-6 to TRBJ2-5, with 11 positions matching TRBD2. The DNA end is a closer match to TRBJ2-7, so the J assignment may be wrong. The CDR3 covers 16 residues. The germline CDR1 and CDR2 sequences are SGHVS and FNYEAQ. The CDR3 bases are TGTGCCAGCAGCTTTTCGACTAGCGGGGTACCCTACGAGCAGTACTTC. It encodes CASSFSTSGVPYEQYF.

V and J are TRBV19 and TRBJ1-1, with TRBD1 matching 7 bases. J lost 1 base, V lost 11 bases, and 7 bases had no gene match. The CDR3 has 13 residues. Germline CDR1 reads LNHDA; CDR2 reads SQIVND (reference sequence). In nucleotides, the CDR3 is TGTGCCGGGCCCGGGACAGCGAACACTGAAGCTTTCTTT. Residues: CAGPGTANTEAFF.

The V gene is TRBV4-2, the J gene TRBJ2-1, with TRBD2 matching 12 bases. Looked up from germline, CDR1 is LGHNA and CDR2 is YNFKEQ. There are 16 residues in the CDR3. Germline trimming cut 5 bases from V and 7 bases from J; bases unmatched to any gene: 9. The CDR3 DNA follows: TGTGCCAGCAGCAACGATCTAGCGGGGGGGGTTAATGAGCAGTTCTTC. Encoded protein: CASSNDLAGGVNEQFF.

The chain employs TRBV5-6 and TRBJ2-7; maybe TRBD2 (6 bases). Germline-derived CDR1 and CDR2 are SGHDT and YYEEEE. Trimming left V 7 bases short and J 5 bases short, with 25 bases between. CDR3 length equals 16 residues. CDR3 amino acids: CASGDFHAGMVHEQYF. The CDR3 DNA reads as TGTGCCAGCGGGGACTTCCACGCAGGGATGGTCCACGAGCAGTACTTC.

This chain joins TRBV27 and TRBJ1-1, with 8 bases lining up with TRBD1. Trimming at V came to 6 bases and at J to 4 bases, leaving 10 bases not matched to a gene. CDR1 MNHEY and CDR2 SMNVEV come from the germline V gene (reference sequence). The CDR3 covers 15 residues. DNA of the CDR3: TGTGCCAGCAGGATACAGGGGGTAGATATCACTGAAGCTTTCTTT. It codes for CASRIQGVDITEAFF.

CDR3 in amino acids: CASSDPRGWPGELFF. Written as DNA, the CDR3 is TGTGCCAGCAGTGATCCCAGGGGTTGGCCCGGGGAGCTGTTTTTT. The chain carries TRBV25-1 and TRBJ2-2, with a possible D match to TRBD1 (6 bases). Germline V gene sequence: CDR1 MGHDK, CDR2 SYGVNS. This CDR3 is built from 15 residues. Trimming cost V 3 bases and J 6 bases, with 14 bases left between them.

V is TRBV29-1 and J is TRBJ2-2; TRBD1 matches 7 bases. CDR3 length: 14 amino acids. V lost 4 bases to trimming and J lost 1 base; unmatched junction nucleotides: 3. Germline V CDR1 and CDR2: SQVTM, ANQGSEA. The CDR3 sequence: CSVGRTGNTGELFF. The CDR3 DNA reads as TGCAGCGTTGGTCGGACAGGGAACACCGGGGAGCTGTTTTTT.

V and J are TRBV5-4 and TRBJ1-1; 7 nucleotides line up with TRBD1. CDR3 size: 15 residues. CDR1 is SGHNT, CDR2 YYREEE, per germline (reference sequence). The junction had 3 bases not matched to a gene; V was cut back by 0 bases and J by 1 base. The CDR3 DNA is TGTGCCAGCAGCTTGGAGGAGGGGGCGAACACTGAAGCTTTCTTT. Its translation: CASSLEEGANTEAFF.

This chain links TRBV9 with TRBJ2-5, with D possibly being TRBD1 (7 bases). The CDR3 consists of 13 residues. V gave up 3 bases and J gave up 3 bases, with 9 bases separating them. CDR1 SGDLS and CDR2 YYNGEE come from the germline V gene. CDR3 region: CASSGGTEETQYF. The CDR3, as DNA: TGTGCCAGCAGCGGCGGGACAGAAGAGACCCAGTACTTC.

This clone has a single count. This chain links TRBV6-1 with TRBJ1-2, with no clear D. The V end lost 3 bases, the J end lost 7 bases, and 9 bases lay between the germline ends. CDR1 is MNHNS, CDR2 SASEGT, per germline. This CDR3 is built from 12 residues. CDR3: CASSDTLSGYTF. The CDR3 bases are TGTGCCAGCAGTGACACCCTCAGTGGCTACACCTTC.

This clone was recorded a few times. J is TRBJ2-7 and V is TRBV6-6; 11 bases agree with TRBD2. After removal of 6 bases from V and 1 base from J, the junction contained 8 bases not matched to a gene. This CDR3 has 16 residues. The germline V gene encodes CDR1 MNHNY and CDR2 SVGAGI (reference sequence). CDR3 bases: TGTGCCAGCAGCCCCCCCTCTAGCGGGGGGTCCTACGAGCAGTACTTC. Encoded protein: CASSPPSSGGSYEQYF.

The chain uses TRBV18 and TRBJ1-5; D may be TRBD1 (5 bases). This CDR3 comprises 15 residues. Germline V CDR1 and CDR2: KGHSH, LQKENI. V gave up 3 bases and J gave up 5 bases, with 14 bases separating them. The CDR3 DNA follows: TGTGCCAGCTCACCTCTTACAGGCTTTCATCAGCCCCAGCATTTT. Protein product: CASSPLTGFHQPQHF.

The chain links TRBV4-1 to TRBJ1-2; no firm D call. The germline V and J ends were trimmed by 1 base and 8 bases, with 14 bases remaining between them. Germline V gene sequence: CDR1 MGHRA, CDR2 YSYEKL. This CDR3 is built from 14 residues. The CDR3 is CASSQGAGKYGYTF. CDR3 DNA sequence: TGCGCCAGCAGCCAAGGCGCAGGAAAGTACGGCTACACCTTC.

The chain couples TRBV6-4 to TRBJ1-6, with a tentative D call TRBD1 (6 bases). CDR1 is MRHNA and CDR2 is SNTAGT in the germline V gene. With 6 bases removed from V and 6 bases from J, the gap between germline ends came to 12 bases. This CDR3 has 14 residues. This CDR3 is CASSSGQRNSPLHF. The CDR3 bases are TGTGCCAGCAGCTCAGGACAGCGTAATTCACCCCTCCACTTT.

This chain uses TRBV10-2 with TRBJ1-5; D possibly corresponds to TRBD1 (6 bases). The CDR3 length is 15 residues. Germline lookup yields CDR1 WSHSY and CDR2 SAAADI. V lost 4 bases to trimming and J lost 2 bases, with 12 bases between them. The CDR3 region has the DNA TGCGCCAGCAGTGCGAGGGGGAGCGGCAATCAGCCCCAGCATTTT. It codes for CASSARGSGNQPQHF.

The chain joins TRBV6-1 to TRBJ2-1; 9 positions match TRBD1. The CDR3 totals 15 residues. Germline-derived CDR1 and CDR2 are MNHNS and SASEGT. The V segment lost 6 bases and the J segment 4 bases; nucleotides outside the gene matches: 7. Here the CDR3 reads CASRGQGLLYNEQFF. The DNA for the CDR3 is TGTGCCAGCAGGGGACAGGGACTCTTATACAATGAGCAGTTCTTC.

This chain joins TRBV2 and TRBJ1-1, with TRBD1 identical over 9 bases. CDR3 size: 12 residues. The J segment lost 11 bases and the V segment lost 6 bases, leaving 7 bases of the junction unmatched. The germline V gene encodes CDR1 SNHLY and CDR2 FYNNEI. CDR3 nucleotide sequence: TGTGCCAGCAGCGTCACGGGGACAGGGGCTTTCTTT. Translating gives CASSVTGTGAFF.

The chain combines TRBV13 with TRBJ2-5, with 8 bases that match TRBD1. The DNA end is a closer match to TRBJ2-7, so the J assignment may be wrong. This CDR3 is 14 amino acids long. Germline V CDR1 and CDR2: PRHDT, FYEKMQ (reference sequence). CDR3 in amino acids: CASSSTGGTYEQYF. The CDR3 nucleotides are TGTGCCAGCAGCTCCACAGGGGGAACCTACGAGCAGTACTTC.

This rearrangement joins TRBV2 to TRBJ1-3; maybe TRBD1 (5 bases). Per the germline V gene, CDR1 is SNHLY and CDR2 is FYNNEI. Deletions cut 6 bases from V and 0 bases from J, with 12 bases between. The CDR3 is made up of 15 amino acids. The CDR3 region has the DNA TGTGCCAGCAGGGGGGGACGGGACTCTGGAAACACCATATATTTT. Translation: CASRGGRDSGNTIYF.

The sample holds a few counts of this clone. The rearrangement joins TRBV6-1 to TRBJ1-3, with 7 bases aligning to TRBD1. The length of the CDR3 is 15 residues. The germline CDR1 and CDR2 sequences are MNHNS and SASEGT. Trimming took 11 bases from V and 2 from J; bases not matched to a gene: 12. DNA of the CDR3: TGTGCCGGTCGCTCAGACAGGGTCCCTGGAAACACCATATATTTT. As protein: CAGRSDRVPGNTIYF.

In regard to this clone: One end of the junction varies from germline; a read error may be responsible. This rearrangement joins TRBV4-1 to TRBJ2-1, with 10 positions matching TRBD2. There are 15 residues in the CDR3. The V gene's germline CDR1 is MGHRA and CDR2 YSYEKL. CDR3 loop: CASSQDRLAGDPRVF. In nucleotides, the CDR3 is TGCGCCAGCAGCCAAGATCGGCTAGCGGGGGACCCTCGGGTCTTC.

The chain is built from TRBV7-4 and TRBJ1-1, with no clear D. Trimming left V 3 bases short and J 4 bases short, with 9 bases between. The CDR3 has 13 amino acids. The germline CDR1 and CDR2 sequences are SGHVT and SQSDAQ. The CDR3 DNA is TGTGCCAGCAGCTTCCAGGTTAGCACTGAAGCTTTCTTT. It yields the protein CASSFQVSTEAFF.